The sequence of this TCR beta chain was determined in a study of OX40 agonist ivuxolimab in advanced cancers. Overall study context: Allowance was made for prior anti-PD-1, anti-PD-L1 or anti-CTLA-4 therapy, and 40% to 45% had some.

Notes on this clone: The antigen remains undetermined.

Trimming took off 3 bases at V and 14 bases at J, with 11 bases between the two ends. Looked up from germline, CDR1 is SNHLY and CDR2 is FYNNEI. CDR3 size: 11 residues. Regarding the study as a whole: CD8+ T cells (on average) carried more expanded clones than CD4+ T cells.

The repertoire was sequenced with immunoSEQ multiplex PCR; TCRdb's copy has only in-frame clones and lacks some. The sample yields around 70,000 clones, about 87% seen once. The TCR comes from an adult with an advanced solid tumor such as melanoma, head and neck, liver or kidney cancer. This chain joins TRBV2 and TRBJ2-1; maybe TRBD2 (6 bases). This specimen consisted of CD4+ or CD8+ T cells sorted from blood, obtained in a trial of the OX40 agonist ivuxolimab. This chain's CDR3 is CASSDYGGKFF. CDR3 nucleotides: TGTGCCAGCAGTGATTATGGCGGGAAGTTCTTC. The full variable domain, with the rest looked up from reference TRBV2 and TRBJ2-1, is EPEVTQTPSHQVTQMGQEVILRCVPISNHLYFYWYRQILGQKVEFLVSFYNNEISEKSEIFDDQFSVERPDGSNFTLKIRSTKLEDSAMYFCASSDYGGKFFGPGTRLTVL.